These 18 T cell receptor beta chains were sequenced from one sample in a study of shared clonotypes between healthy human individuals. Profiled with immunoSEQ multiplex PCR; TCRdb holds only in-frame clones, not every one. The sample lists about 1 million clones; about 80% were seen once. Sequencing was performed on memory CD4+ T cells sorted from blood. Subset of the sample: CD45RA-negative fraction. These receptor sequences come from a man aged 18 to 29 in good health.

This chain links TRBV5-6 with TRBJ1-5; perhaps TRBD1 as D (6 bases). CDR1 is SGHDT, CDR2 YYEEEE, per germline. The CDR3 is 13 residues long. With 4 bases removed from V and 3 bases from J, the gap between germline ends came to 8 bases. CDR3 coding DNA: TGTGCCAGCAGCGGGGGCCCCAATCAGCCCCAGCATTTT. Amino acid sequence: CASSGGPNQPQHF.

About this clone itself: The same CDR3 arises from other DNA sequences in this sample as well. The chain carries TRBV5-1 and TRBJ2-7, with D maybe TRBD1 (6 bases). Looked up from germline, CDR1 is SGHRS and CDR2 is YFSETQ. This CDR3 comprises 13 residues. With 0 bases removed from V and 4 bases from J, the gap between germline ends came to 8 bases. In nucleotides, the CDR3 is TGCGCCAGCAGCTTGGAAGGGGGATACGAGCAGTACTTC. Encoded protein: CASSLEGGYEQYF.

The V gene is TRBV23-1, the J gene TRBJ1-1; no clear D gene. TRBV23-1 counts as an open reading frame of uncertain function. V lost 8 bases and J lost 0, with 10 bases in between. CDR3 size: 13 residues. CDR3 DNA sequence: TGCGCCAGCCCCCAGCGAGTGAACACTGAAGCTTTCTTT. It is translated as CASPQRVNTEAFF.

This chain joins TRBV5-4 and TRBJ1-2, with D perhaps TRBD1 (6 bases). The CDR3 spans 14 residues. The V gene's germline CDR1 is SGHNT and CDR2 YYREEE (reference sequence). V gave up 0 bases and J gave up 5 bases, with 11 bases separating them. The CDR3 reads CASSLAQGVYGYTF. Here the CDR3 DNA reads TGTGCCAGCAGCTTGGCACAGGGAGTATATGGCTACACCTTC.

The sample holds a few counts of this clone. CDR3 in DNA: TGTGCCAGCAGGCCCGAGGCTAGCTCCTACAATGAGCAGTTCTTC. As protein: CASRPEASSYNEQFF. The chain joins TRBV6-4 to TRBJ2-1; D gene unclear. Trimming removed 6 bases at V and 0 bases at J, with 12 bases between. The CDR3 is made up of 15 amino acids. Germline lookup yields CDR1 MRHNA and CDR2 SNTAGT.

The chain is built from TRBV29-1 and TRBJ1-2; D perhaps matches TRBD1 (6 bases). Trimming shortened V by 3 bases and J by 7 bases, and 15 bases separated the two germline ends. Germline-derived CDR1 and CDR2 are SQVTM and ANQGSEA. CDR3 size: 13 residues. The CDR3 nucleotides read TGCAGCGTTGATTCACAGGGCAGCCGTGGCTACACCTTC. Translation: CSVDSQGSRGYTF. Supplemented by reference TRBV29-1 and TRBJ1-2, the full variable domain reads SAVISQKPSRDICQRGTSLTIQCQVDSQVTMMFWYRQQPGQSLTLIATANQGSEATYESGFVIDKFPISRPNLTFSTLTVSNMSPEDSSIYLCSVDSQGSRGYTFGSGTRLTVV.

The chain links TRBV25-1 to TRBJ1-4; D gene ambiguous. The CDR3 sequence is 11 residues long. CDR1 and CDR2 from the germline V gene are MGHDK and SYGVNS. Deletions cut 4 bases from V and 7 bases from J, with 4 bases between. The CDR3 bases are TGTGCCAGCAGTGTTGGTGAAAAACTGTTTTTT. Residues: CASSVGEKLFF.

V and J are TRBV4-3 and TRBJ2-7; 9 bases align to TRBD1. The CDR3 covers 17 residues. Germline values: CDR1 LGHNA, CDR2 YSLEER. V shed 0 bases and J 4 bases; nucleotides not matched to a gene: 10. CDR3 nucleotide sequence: TGCGCCAGCAGCCAAGAGTGGGGTTGGACAGGGGAGTACGAGCAGTACTTC. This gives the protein CASSQEWGWTGEYEQYF.

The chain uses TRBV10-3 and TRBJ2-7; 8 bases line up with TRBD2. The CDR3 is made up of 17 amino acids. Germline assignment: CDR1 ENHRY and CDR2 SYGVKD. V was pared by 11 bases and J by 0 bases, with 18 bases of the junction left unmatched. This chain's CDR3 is CASSVAAGALSSYEQYF. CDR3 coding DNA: TGTGCCTCCTCCGTCGCAGCGGGGGCCCTCAGCTCCTACGAGCAGTACTTC.

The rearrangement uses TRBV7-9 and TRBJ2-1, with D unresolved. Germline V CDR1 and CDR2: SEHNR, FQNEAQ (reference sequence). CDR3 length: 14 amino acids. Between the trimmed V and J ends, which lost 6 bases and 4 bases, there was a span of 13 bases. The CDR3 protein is CASSSSWGYNEQFF. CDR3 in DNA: TGTGCCAGCAGTTCCTCGTGGGGATACAATGAGCAGTTCTTC.

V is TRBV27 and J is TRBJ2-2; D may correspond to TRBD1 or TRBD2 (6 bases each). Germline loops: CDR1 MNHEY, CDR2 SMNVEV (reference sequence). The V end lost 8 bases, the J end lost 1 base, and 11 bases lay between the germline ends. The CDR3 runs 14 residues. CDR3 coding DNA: TGTGCCAGCCGGGGGCGGGGGAACACCGGGGAGCTGTTTTTT. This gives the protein CASRGRGNTGELFF.

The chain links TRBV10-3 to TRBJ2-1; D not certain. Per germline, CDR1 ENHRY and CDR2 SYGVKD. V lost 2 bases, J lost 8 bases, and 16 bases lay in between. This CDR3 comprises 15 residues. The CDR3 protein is CAISEGDSSRDEQFF. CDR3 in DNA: TGTGCCATCAGTGAGGGAGACTCCTCTCGCGATGAGCAGTTCTTC.

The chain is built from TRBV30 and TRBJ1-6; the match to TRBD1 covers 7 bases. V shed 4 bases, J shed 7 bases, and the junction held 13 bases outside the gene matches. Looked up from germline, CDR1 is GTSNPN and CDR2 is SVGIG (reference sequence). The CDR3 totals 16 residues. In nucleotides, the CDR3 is TGTGCCTGGACCTTCGGGACAGCCGACTTCAATTCACCCCTCCACTTT. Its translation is CAWTFGTADFNSPLHF. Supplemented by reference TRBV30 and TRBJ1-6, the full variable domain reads SQTIHQWPATLVQPVGSPLSLECTVEGTSNPNLYWYRQAAGRGLQLLFYSVGIGQISSEVPQNLSASRPQDRQFILSSKKLLLSDSGFYLCAWTFGTADFNSPLHFGNGTRLTVT.

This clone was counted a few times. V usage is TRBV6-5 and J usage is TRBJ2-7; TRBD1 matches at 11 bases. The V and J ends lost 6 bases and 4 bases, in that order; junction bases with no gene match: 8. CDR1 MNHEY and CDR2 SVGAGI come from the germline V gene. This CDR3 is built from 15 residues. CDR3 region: CASSRTGGAGYEQYF. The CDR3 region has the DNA TGTGCCAGCAGCCGGACAGGGGGCGCAGGTTACGAGCAGTACTTC.

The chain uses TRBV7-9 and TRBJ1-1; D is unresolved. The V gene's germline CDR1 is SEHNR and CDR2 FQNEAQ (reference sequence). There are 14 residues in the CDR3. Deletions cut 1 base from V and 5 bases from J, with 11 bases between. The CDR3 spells CASSLDSPRTEAFF. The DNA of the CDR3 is TGTGCCAGCAGCTTAGATAGCCCGAGGACTGAAGCTTTCTTT.

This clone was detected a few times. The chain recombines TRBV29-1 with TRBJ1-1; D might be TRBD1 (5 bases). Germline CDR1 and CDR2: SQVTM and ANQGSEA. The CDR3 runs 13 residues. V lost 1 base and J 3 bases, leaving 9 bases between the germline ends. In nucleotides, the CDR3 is TGCAGCGTTGAAGGCAGGGAGGACACTGAAGCTTTCTTT. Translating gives CSVEGREDTEAFF.

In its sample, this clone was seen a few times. The CDR3 DNA reads as TGTGCCAGCTCCCTCACTAGCGGGGGCAATCGGGGGCAAGAGACCCAGTACTTC. It specifies CASSLTSGGNRGQETQYF. The genes are TRBV18 and TRBJ2-5, with 11 bases lining up with TRBD2. Germline V gene data show CDR1 as KGHSH and CDR2 as LQKENI. The V and J ends lost 6 bases and 2 bases, in that order; junction bases with no gene match: 14. The CDR3 is made up of 18 amino acids.

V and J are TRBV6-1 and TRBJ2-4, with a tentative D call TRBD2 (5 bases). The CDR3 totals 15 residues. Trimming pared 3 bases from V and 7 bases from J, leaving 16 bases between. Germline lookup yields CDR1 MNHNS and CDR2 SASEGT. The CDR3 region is CASSDRWRGSNIQYF. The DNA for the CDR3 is TGTGCCAGCAGTGACCGGTGGCGAGGGTCGAACATTCAGTACTTC.